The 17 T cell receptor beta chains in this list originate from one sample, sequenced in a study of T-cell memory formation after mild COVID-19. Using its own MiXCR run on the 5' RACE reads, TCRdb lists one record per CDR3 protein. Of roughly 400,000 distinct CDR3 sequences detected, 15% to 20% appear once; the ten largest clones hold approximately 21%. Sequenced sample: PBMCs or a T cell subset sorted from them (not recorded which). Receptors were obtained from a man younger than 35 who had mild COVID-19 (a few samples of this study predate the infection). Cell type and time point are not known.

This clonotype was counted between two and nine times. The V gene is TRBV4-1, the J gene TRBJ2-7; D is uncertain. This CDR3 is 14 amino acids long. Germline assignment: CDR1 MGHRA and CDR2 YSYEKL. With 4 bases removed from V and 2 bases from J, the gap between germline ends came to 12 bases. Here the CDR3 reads CASSLRSRAYEQYF. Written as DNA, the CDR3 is TGCGCCAGCAGCCTTAGATCCCGAGCCTACGAGCAGTACTTC.

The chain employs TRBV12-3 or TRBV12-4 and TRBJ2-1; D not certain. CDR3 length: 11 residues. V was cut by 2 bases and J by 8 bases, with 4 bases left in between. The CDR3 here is CASSLFDEQFF. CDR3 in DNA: TGTGCCAGCAGTTTATTCGATGAGCAGTTCTTC.

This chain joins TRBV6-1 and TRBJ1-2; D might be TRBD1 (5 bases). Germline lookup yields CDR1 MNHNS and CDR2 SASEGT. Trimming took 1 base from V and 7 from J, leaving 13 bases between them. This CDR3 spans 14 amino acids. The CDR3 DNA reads TGTGCCAGCAGTGAAGTTCCCGGGGGAGGTGGCTACACCTTC. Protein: CASSEVPGGGGYTF.

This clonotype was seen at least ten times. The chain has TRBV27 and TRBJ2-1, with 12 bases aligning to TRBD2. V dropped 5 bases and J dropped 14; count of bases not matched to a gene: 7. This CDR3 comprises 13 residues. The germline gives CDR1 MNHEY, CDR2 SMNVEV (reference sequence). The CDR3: CASSPRTSGVEFF. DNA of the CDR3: TGTGCCAGCAGTCCACGGACTAGCGGGGTAGAGTTCTTC.

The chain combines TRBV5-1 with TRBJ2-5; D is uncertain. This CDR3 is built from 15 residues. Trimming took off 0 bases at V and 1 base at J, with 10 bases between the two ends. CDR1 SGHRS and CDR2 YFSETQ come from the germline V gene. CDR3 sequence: CASSLGREPQETQYF. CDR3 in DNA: TGCGCCAGCAGCTTGGGTAGGGAACCCCAAGAGACCCAGTACTTC.

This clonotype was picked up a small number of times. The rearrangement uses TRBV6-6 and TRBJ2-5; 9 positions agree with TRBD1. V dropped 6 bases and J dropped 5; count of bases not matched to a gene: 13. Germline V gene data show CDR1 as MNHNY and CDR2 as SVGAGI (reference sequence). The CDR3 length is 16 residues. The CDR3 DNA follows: TGTGCCAGCAGCTACACTTTTCGACAGGGGGATGAGACCCAGTACTTC. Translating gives CASSYTFRQGDETQYF.

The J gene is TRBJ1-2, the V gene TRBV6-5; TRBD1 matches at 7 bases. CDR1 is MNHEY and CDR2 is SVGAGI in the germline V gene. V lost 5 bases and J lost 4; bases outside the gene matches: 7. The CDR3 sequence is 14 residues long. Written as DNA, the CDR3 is TGTGCCAGCAGTACCGGACAGGCGAGCTATGGCTACACCTTC. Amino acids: CASSTGQASYGYTF.

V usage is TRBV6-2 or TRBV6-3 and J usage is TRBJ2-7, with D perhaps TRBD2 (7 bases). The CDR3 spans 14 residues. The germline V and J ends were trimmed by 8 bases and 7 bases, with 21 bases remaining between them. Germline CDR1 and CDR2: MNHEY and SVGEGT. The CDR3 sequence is CASHATGRGLEQYV. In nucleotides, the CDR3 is TGTGCCAGCCACGCCACAGGGAGGGGTCTGGAGCAGTACGTC.

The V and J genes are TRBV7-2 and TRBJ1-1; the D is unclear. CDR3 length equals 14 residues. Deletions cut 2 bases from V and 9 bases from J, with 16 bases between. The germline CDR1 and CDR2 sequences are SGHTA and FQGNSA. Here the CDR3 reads CASSLHFSGTQAFF. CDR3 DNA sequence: TGTGCCAGCAGCTTACACTTTTCAGGAACCCAAGCTTTCTTT.

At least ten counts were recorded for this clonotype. CDR3 coding DNA: TGCGCCAGCAGCCAAGACTGGGGGGACAATCAGCCCCAGCATTTT. Translated: CASSQDWGDNQPQHF. V gene TRBV4-3 combines with J gene TRBJ1-5; the D gene is possibly TRBD1 (5 bases). Germline CDR1 and CDR2: LGHNA and YSLEER. V lost 0 bases to trimming and J lost 3 bases, with 9 bases between them. CDR3 length: 15 amino acids.

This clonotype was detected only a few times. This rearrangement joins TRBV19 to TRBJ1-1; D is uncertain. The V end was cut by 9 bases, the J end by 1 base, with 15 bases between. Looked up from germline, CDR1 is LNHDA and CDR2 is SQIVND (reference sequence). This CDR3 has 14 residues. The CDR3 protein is CASTSGFGNTEAFF. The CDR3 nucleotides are TGTGCCAGCACCTCGGGTTTTGGGAACACTGAAGCTTTCTTT. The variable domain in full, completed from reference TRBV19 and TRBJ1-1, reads DGGITQSPKYLFRKEGQNVTLSCEQNLNHDAMYWYRQDPGQGLRLIYYSQIVNDFQKGDIAEGYSVSREKKESFPLTVTSAQKNPTAFYLCASTSGFGNTEAFFGQGTRLTVV.

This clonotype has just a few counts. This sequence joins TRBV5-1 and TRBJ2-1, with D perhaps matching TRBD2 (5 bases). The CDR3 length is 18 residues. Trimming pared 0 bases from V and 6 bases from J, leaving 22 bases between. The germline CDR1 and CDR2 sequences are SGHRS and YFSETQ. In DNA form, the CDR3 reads TGCGCCAGCAGCTTGGGCGACCTCGCCGGCGGGTATGGCAATGAGCAGTTCTTC. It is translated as CASSLGDLAGGYGNEQFF.

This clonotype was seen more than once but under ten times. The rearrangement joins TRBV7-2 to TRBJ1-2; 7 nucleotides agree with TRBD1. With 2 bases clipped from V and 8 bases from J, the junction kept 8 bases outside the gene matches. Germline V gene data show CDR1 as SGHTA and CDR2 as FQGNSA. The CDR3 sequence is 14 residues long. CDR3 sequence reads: CASSLREGGEGYTF. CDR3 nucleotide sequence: TGTGCCAGCAGCTTAAGGGAAGGGGGCGAGGGCTACACCTTC.

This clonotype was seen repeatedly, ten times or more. The CDR3 reads CATSRERGGPDTQYF. In DNA, the CDR3 is TGTGCCACCAGCAGAGAGCGGGGGGGCCCAGATACGCAGTATTTT. The genes are TRBV15 and TRBJ2-3, with 9 bases lining up with TRBD2. From germline, CDR1 is LNHNV and CDR2 YYDKDF (reference sequence). This CDR3 has 15 amino acids. The V gene end was trimmed by 0 bases and the J gene end by 4 bases; junction bases not matched to a gene: 2.

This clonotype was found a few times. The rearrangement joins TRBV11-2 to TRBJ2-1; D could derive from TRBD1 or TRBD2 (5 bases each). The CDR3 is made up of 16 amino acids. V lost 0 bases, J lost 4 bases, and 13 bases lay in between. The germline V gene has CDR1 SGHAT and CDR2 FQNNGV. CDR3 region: CASSLDPGLIYNEQFF. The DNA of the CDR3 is TGTGCCAGCAGCTTAGATCCGGGGCTGATTTACAATGAGCAGTTCTTC.

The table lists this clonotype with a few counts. CDR3: CASSLGRGLGYTF. The CDR3 nucleotides are TGTGCCAGCAGTTTAGGACGGGGCCTGGGCTACACCTTC. The chain uses TRBV28 and TRBJ1-2; tentatively, D is TRBD1 (5 bases). Per the germline V gene, CDR1 is MDHEN and CDR2 is SYDVKM. The CDR3 runs to 13 residues. V was cut by 2 bases and J by 8 bases, with 12 bases left in between.

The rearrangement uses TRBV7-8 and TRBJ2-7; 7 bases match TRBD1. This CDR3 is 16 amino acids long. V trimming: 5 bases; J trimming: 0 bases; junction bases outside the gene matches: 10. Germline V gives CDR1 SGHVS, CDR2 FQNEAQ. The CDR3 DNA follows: TGTGCCAGCAGCGCAAGACAGGGCTTTAGCTCCTACGAGCAGTACGTC. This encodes CASSARQGFSSYEQYV.